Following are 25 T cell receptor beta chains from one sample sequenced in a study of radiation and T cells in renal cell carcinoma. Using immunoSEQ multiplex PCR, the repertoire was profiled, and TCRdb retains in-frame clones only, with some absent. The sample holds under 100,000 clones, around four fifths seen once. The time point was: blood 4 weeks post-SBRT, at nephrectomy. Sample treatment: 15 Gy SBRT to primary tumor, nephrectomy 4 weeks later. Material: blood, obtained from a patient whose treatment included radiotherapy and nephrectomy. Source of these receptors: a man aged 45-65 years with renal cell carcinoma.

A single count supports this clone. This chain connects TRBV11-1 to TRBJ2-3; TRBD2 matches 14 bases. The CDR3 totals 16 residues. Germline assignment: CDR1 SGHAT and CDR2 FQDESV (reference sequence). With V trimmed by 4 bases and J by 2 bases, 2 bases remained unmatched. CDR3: CASSSGLAGDTDTQYF. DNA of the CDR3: TGTGCCAGCAGCTCGGGACTAGCGGGGGACACAGATACGCAGTATTTT.

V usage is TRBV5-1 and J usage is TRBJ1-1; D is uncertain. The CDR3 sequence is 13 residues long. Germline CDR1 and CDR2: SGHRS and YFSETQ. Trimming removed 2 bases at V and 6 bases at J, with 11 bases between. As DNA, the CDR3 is TGCGCCAGCAGCTTATACGAGGAAGCTGAAGCTTTCTTT. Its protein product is CASSLYEEAEAFF. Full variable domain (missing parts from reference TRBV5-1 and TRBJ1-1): KAGVTQTPRYLIKTRGQQVTLSCSPISGHRSVSWYQQTPGQGLQFLFEYFSETQRNKGNFPGRFSGRQFSNSRSEMNVSTLELGDSALYLCASSLYEEAEAFFGQGTRLTVV.

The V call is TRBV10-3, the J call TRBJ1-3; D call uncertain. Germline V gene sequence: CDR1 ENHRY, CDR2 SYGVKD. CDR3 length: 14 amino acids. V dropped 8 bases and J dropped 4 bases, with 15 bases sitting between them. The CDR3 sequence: CAIPRFLQGNTIYF. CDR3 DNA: TGTGCCATCCCCCGATTCCTCCAGGGAAACACCATATATTTT.

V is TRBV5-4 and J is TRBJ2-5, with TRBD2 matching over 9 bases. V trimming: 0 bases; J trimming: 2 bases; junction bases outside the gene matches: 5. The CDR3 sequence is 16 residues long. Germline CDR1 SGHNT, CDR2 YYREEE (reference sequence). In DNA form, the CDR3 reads TGTGCCAGCAGCTTGGCCGGTGCGGGGGGGCAAGAGACCCAGTACTTC. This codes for CASSLAGAGGQETQYF.

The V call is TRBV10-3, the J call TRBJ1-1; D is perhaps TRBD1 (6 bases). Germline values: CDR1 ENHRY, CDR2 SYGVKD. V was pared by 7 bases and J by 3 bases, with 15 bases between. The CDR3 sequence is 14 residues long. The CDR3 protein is CAITNREEDTEAFF. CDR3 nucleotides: TGTGCCATCACAAACAGGGAGGAGGACACTGAAGCTTTCTTT.

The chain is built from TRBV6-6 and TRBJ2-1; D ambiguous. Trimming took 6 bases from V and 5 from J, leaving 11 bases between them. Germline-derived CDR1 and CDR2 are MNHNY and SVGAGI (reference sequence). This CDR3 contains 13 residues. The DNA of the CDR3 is TGTGCCAGCAGAACTCAAGGTGACAATGAGCAGTTCTTC. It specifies CASRTQGDNEQFF.

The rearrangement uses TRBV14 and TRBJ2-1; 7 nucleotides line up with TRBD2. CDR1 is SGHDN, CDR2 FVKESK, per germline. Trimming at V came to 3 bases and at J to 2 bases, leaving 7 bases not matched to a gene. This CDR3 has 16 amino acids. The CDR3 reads CASSHAIGGTYNEQFF. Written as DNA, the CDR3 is TGTGCCAGCAGCCATGCCATCGGGGGGACCTACAATGAGCAGTTCTTC.

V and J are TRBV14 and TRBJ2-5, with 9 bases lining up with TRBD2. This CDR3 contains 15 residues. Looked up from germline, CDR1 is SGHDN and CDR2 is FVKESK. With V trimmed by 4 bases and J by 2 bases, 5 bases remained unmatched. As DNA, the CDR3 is TGTGCCAGCAGCCTTACTAGCGGGCCACAAGAGACCCAGTACTTC. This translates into CASSLTSGPQETQYF.

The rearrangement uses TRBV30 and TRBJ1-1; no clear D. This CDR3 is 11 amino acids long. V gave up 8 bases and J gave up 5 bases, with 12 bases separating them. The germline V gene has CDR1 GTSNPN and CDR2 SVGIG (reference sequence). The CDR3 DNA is TGTGCCGGAGAGGTCGGGACTGAAGCTTTCTTT. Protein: CAGEVGTEAFF.

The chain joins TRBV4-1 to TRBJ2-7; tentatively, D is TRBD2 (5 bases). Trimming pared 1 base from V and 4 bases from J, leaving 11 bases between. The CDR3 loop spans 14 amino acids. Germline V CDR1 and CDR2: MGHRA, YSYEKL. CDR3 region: CASSQAGVGYEQYF. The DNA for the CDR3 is TGCGCCAGCAGCCAAGCCGGGGTGGGTTACGAGCAGTACTTC.

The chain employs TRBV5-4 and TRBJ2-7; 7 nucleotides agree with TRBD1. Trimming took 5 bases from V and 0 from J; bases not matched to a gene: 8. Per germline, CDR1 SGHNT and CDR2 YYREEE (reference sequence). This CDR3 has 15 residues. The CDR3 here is CASSTRTGDSYEQYF. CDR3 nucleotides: TGTGCCAGCAGTACCCGGACAGGCGACTCCTACGAGCAGTACTTC.

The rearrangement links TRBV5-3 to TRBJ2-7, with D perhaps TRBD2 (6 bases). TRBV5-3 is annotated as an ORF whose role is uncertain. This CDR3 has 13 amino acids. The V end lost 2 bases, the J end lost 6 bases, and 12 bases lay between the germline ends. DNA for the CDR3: TGTGCCAGAAGCTTCGCATCCGGGGGCGAGCAGTACTTC. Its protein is CARSFASGGEQYF.

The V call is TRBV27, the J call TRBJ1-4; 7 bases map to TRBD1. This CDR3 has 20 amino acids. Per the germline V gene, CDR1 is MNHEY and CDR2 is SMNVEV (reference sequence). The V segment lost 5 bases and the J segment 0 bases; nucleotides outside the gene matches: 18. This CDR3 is CASSIRPVRQGGATNEKLFF. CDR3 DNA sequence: TGTGCCAGCAGTATCCGTCCCGTGAGACAGGGTGGCGCAACTAATGAAAAACTGTTTTTT.

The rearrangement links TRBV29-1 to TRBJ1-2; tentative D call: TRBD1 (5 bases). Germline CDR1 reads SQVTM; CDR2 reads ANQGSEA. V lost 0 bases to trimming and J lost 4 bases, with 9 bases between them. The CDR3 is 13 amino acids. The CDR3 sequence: CSVEDTGAYGYTF. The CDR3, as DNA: TGCAGCGTTGAAGATACAGGAGCCTATGGCTACACCTTC. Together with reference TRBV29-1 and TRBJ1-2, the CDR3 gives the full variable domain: SAVISQKPSRDICQRGTSLTIQCQVDSQVTMMFWYRQQPGQSLTLIATANQGSEATYESGFVIDKFPISRPNLTFSTLTVSNMSPEDSSIYLCSVEDTGAYGYTFGSGTRLTVV.

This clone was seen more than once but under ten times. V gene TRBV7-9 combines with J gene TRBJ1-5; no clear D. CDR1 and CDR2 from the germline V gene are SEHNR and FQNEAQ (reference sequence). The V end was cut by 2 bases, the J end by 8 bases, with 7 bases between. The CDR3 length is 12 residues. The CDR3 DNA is TGTGCCAGCAGCTTATTAGGCGAGCCCCAGCATTTT. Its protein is CASSLLGEPQHF.

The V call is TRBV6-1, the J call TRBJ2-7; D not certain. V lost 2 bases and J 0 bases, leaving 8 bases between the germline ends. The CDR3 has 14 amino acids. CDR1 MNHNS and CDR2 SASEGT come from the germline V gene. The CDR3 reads CASSETAPSYEQYF. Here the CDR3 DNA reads TGTGCCAGCAGTGAAACCGCCCCCTCCTACGAGCAGTACTTC.

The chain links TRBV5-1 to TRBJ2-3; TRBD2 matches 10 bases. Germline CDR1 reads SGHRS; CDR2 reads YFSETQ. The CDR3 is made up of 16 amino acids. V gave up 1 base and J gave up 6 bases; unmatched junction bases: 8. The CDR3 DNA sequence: TGCGCCAGCAGCTTGTCTAGCGGGAGTTTCGTCGATACGCAGTATTTT. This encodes CASSLSSGSFVDTQYF.

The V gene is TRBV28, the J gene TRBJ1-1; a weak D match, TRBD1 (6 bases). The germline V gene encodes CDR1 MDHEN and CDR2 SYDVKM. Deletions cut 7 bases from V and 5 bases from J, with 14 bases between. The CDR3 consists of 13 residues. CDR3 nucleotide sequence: TGTGCCAGCAACAGGGAAATTCGGACTGAAGCTTTCTTT. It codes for CASNREIRTEAFF. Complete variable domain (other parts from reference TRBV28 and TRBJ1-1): DVKVTQSSRYLVKRTGEKVFLECVQDMDHENMFWYRQDPGLGLRLIYFSYDVKMKEKGDIPEGYSVSREKKERFSLILESASTNQTSMYLCASNREIRTEAFFGQGTRLTVV.

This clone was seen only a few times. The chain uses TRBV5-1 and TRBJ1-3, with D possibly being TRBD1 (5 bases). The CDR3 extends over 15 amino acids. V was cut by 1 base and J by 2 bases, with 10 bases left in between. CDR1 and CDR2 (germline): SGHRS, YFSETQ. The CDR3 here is CASSLWGTPGNTIYF. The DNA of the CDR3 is TGCGCCAGCAGCTTGTGGGGGACGCCTGGAAACACCATATATTTT.

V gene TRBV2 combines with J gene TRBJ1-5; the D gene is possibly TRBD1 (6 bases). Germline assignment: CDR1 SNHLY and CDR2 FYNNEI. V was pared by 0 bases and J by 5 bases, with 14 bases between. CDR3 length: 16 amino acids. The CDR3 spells CASSEARGGRDQPQHF. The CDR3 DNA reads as TGTGCCAGCAGTGAAGCGCGGGGGGGCAGGGATCAGCCCCAGCATTTT.

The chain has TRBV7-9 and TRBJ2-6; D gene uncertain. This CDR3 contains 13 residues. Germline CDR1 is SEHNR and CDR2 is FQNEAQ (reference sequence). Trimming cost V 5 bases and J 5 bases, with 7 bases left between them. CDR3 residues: CASSLTRANVLTF. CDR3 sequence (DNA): TGTGCCAGCAGCCTGACACGGGCCAACGTCCTGACTTTC.

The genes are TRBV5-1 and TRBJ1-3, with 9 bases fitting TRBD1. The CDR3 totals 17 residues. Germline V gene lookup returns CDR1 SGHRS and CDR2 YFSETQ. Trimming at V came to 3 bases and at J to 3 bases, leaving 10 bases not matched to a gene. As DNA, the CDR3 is TGCGCCAGCAGCTCGGCCGTGCAGGGACAGGGTGGAAACACCATATATTTT. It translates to CASSSAVQGQGGNTIYF.

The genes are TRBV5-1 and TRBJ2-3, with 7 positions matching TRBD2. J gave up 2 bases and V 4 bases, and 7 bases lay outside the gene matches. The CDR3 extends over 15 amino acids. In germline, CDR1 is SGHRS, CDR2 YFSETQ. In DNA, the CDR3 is TGCGCCAGCAGCATTACGACTAGCTTCACAGATACGCAGTATTTT. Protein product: CASSITTSFTDTQYF.

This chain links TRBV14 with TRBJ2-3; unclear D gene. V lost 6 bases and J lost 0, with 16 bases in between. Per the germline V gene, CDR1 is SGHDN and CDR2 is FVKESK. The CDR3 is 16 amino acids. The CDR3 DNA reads TGTGCCAGCAGTCATCTTGGCGAACCTAGCACAGATACGCAGTATTTT. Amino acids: CASSHLGEPSTDTQYF.

CDR3 DNA: TGTGCCAGTAGTATCATCGGGAGGGCCGGGGAGCTGTTTTTT. Protein product: CASSIIGRAGELFF. The gene calls are TRBV19 and TRBJ2-2, with 8 bases identical to TRBD2. Germline-derived CDR1 and CDR2 are LNHDA and SQIVND (reference sequence). The ends lost 3 bases at V and 6 bases at J; junction bases unmatched: 3. This CDR3 has 14 amino acids. The variable domain in full, completed from reference TRBV19 and TRBJ2-2, reads DGGITQSPKYLFRKEGQNVTLSCEQNLNHDAMYWYRQDPGQGLRLIYYSQIVNDFQKGDIAEGYSVSREKKESFPLTVTSAQKNPTAFYLCASSIIGRAGELFFGEGSRLTVL.